This T cell receptor (beta chain) was retrieved from a study of cytomegalovirus exposure and HLA in healthy donors. Across the study: From donors who were HLA-typed, an early data release held 80 million to 95 million unique TCRs. Study conclusions and caveats: 164 TCR beta chains were listed as cytomegalovirus-associated.

On this clone itself: What it binds is unknown.

PCR used 60 Vbeta primers and 13 Jbeta primers. Some clones are missing from TCRdb's copy, which holds only in-frame ones; the method was immunoSEQ multiplex PCR. The sample includes 110,000 or so clones, over 65% of them seen just once. Sequencing was carried out using PBMCs. This receptor was identified in a woman aged 35 to 49 in good health and CMV-seropositive.

The CDR3: CASKLNELNTEAFF. The CDR3, as DNA: TGCGCCAGCAAATTAAACGAGTTGAACACTGAAGCTTTCTTT. This chain uses TRBV5-1 with TRBJ1-1, with unresolved D. Germline CDR1 and CDR2: SGHRS and YFSETQ. The CDR3 is 14 residues long. V lost 6 bases to trimming and J lost 0 bases, with 12 bases between them.